Shown below are 6 T cell receptor beta chains from a single sample sequenced in a study of cytomegalovirus exposure and HLA in healthy donors. This PCR relied on a set of 60 Vbeta primers and 13 Jbeta primers. TCRdb keeps only in-frame clones here, not all; method: immunoSEQ multiplex PCR. In the table there are 58,000 or so clones, about 65% of which are singletons. The sample consisted of PBMCs. The receptors shown here come from a man aged 50-60 years in good health and CMV-seropositive.

V gene TRBV5-8 combines with J gene TRBJ2-7, with 9 bases lining up with TRBD1. CDR3 length: 13 residues. Trimming removed 5 bases from V and 5 bases from J; junction bases left unmatched: 5. Germline CDR1 and CDR2: SGHTS and YDEGEE. CDR3 sequence: CASRTTGGHEQYF. CDR3 coding DNA: TGTGCCAGCAGAACGACAGGGGGACACGAGCAGTACTTC.

The chain combines TRBV19 with TRBJ1-1; D gene uncertain. This CDR3 has 14 residues. Germline V gene lookup returns CDR1 LNHDA and CDR2 SQIVND (reference sequence). V was trimmed by 7 bases and J by 4 bases, leaving 16 bases between them. As DNA, the CDR3 is TGTGCCAGTACGGTCAATCCACCGGGCACTGAAGCTTTCTTT. Translating gives CASTVNPPGTEAFF.

V gene TRBV5-8 combines with J gene TRBJ2-1, with 7 bases fitting TRBD2. V shed 4 bases and J 7 bases; nucleotides not matched to a gene: 5. The CDR3 runs 13 residues. The germline CDR1 and CDR2 sequences are SGHTS and YDEGEE. The CDR3 here is CASSVFGGNEQFF. The CDR3 DNA reads TGTGCCAGCAGCGTCTTCGGGGGGAATGAGCAGTTCTTC.

This clone was seen just once. This chain connects TRBV9 to TRBJ1-3; D unresolved. V lost 0 bases, J lost 0 bases, and 13 bases lay in between. Germline assignment: CDR1 SGDLS and CDR2 YYNGEE. The CDR3 length is 17 residues. The CDR3 bases are TGTGCCAGCAGCGTAGGAAGCGTAGGACTCTCTGGAAACACCATATATTTT. Its protein product is CASSVGSVGLSGNTIYF.

This clone was recorded a few times. This chain connects TRBV27 to TRBJ1-1; 7 nucleotides align to TRBD1. The CDR3 runs to 15 residues. Germline V gene lookup returns CDR1 MNHEY and CDR2 SMNVEV (reference sequence). Unmatched junction bases numbered 5, after V lost 2 bases and J lost 2 bases. CDR3 in amino acids: CASSLLTGINTEAFF. CDR3 nucleotide sequence: TGTGCCAGCAGTTTACTGACAGGGATTAACACTGAAGCTTTCTTT.

The rearrangement links TRBV19 to TRBJ2-4; 7 positions agree with TRBD2. The CDR3 loop spans 17 amino acids. V trimming: 7 bases; J trimming: 2 bases; junction bases outside the gene matches: 14. Germline V CDR1 and CDR2: LNHDA, SQIVND (reference sequence). CDR3 coding DNA: TGTGCCAGTACTTATTTAGGGAGGGGAAGGACCAAAAACATTCAGTACTTC. Translated: CASTYLGRGRTKNIQYF.